Below are 21 T cell receptor beta chains sequenced from a single sample in a study of CD8 T cells in Susac syndrome. Random hexamers were used to reverse transcribe an amount of about 0.45 to 1 ug RNA. TCRdb redid the calling of the immunoSEQ multiplex PCR reads with MiXCR, one entry per CDR3 protein. The table shows about 140,000 distinct CDR3 sequences, with nearly 95% occurring only once. Specimen: CD8+ T cells from PBMCs. The receptors here all came from a human donor in good health.

The chain is built from TRBV7-9 and TRBJ1-2; 8 bases match TRBD1. The CDR3 contains 15 residues. V lost 5 bases and J lost 5; bases outside the gene matches: 10. CDR1 and CDR2 from the germline V gene are SEHNR and FQNEAQ (reference sequence). CDR3 sequence (DNA): TGTGCCAGCAGCGACCACAGGGGGATGGAGTATGGCTACACCTTC. Translation: CASSDHRGMEYGYTF.

This clonotype was detected once. The chain has TRBV6-5 and TRBJ2-2; 12 bases map to TRBD1. This CDR3 region has 16 residues. In germline, CDR1 is MNHEY, CDR2 SVGAGI. Unmatched junction bases numbered 5, after V lost 2 bases and J lost 7 bases. CDR3 protein: CASSYRRDRGRGELFF. The CDR3 bases are TGTGCCAGCAGTTACCGCCGGGACAGGGGGCGCGGGGAGCTGTTTTTT.

The chain combines TRBV7-2 with TRBJ2-1; 7 bases agree with TRBD1. Germline loops: CDR1 SGHTA, CDR2 FQGNSA. This CDR3 region has 14 residues. V trimming: 5 bases; J trimming: 7 bases; junction bases outside the gene matches: 8. CDR3 region: CASSKATGMNEQFF. CDR3 DNA sequence: TGTGCCAGCAGCAAGGCGACAGGGATGAATGAGCAGTTCTTC.

CDR3 protein: CASSLGGVNEQFF. The CDR3 DNA follows: TGTGCCAGCAGCCTAGGGGGGGTCAATGAGCAGTTCTTC. J is TRBJ2-1 and V is TRBV12-3 or TRBV12-4; weak D call: TRBD2 (7 bases). Trimming took off 6 bases at V and 6 bases at J, with 12 bases between the two ends. This CDR3 has 13 amino acids.

This clonotype has only a few counts. CDR3 amino acids: CSVGLNEQFF. DNA of the CDR3: TGCAGCGTTGGTCTCAATGAGCAGTTCTTC. The V call is TRBV29-1, the J call TRBJ2-1, with D unclear. This CDR3 contains 10 residues. Looked up from germline, CDR1 is SQVTM and CDR2 is ANQGSEA. Trimming shortened V by 4 bases and J by 6 bases, and 4 bases separated the two germline ends.

The CDR3 bases are TGTGCCAGCAGCTTGGGGACTAGCCTAGAGACCCAGTACTTC. Its protein product is CASSLGTSLETQYF. V usage is TRBV5-6 and J usage is TRBJ2-5, with 8 bases identical to TRBD2. The CDR3 sequence is 14 residues long. CDR1 and CDR2 from the germline V gene are SGHDT and YYEEEE. The V and J ends lost 0 bases and 4 bases, in that order; junction bases with no gene match: 2.

V is TRBV29-1 and J is TRBJ2-7; a weak D match, TRBD1 (7 bases). V lost 3 bases, J lost 5 bases, and 11 bases lay in between. The CDR3 loop spans 12 amino acids. Germline V gene data show CDR1 as SQVTM and CDR2 as ANQGSEA. Here the CDR3 DNA reads TGCAGCGTTGACAGGGGGGCCAACGAGCAGTACTTC. Amino acid sequence: CSVDRGANEQYF.

The J gene is TRBJ2-5, the V gene TRBV21-1; the tabulated D call, TRBD1, remains unverified against the DNA. TRBV21-1 is termed a pseudogene. CDR3 length: 14 amino acids. DNA for the CDR3: TGTGCCAGCAGCAAAGCTCAGGGGAGAAAGACCCAGTACTTC. Translating it yields CASSKAQGRKTQYF.

The CDR3 nucleotides read TGTGCCACCAGTGATCCACTAGCGGGGGACACAGATACGCAGTATTTT. Translated: CATSDPLAGDTDTQYF. The chain combines TRBV24-1 with TRBJ2-3, with TRBD2 matching over 11 bases. Germline V gives CDR1 KGHDR, CDR2 SFDVKD. J gave up 2 bases and V 3 bases, and 3 bases lay outside the gene matches. This CDR3 spans 16 amino acids.

The rearrangement links TRBV29-1 to TRBJ2-3; a weak D match, TRBD2 (6 bases). The CDR3 is made up of 21 amino acids. Trimming stripped 6 bases from V and 0 bases from J, with 34 bases between. Germline CDR1 and CDR2: SQVTM and ANQGSEA. As DNA, the CDR3 is TGCAGCGTCGTGACATGGCAGGTGGTGGGGACTCCAGAATCTAGCACAGATACGCAGTATTTT. It encodes CSVVTWQVVGTPESSTDTQYF.

V gene TRBV27 combines with J gene TRBJ2-5, with D unclear. Germline V lookup: CDR1 MNHEY, CDR2 SMNVEV (reference sequence). The CDR3 extends over 13 amino acids. The V end was cut by 3 bases, the J end by 1 base, with 6 bases between. CDR3 nucleotide sequence: TGTGCCAGCAGTTTGCAAGTCCAAGAGACCCAGTACTTC. It is translated as CASSLQVQETQYF.

The J gene is TRBJ2-3, the V gene TRBV3-1; 9 nucleotides agree with TRBD2. Trimming removed 1 base from V and 5 bases from J; junction bases left unmatched: 7. The CDR3 is 16 amino acids. Germline V gene lookup returns CDR1 LGHDT and CDR2 YNNKEL (reference sequence). The CDR3 sequence: CASSQGLAGRGDTQYF. Written as DNA, the CDR3 is TGTGCCAGCAGCCAAGGCCTAGCGGGGAGGGGAGATACGCAGTATTTT.

In its sample, this clonotype was seen once. The V gene is TRBV12-3 or TRBV12-4, the J gene TRBJ2-5, with a weak D call TRBD1 (5 bases). The CDR3 has 11 amino acids. V was cut by 6 bases and J by 12 bases, with 14 bases left in between. Here the CDR3 DNA reads TGTGCCAGCAGCCTTGGCAGGGTGGAGTACTTC. Translating gives CASSLGRVEYF.

V and J are TRBV7-9 and TRBJ2-7, with a tentative D call TRBD2 (6 bases). This CDR3 region has 13 residues. The ends were cut back, 5 bases at V and 3 bases at J, with 11 bases in the middle. Germline values: CDR1 SEHNR, CDR2 FQNEAQ (reference sequence). The CDR3 spells CASSDGTHYEQYF. CDR3 coding DNA: TGTGCCAGCAGCGACGGGACTCACTACGAGCAGTACTTC.

CDR3 in DNA: TGTGCCAGCAGCCAAGTTATGAACAGACACGAGCAGTACTTC. It encodes CASSQVMNRHEQYF. The chain joins TRBV3-1 to TRBJ2-7, with D unresolved. The CDR3 spans 14 residues. Germline assignment: CDR1 LGHDT and CDR2 YNNKEL (reference sequence). V lost 1 base, J lost 5 bases, and 12 bases lay in between.

The chain uses TRBV27 and TRBJ1-2, with 7 bases matching TRBD1. J lost 6 bases, V lost 5 bases, and 9 bases had no gene match. The CDR3 spans 14 residues. Per germline, CDR1 MNHEY and CDR2 SMNVEV (reference sequence). CDR3 loop: CASSPQTGVDGYTF. Written as DNA, the CDR3 is TGTGCCAGCAGTCCCCAAACAGGGGTAGATGGCTACACCTTC.

The V gene is TRBV28, the J gene TRBJ2-7; 7 positions match TRBD2. V was pared by 5 bases and J by 1 base, with 5 bases of the junction left unmatched. The CDR3 is 14 amino acids. Germline V gene data show CDR1 as MDHEN and CDR2 as SYDVKM. CDR3 bases: TGTGCCAGCAGTCCCCTAGCGGAGTCCTACGAGCAGTACTTC. The encoded protein is CASSPLAESYEQYF. Together with reference TRBV28 and TRBJ2-7, the CDR3 gives the full variable domain: DVKVTQSSRYLVKRTGEKVFLECVQDMDHENMFWYRQDPGLGLRLIYFSYDVKMKEKGDIPEGYSVSREKKERFSLILESASTNQTSMYLCASSPLAESYEQYFGPGTRLTVT.

This chain links TRBV30 with TRBJ2-3; D not resolved. Trimming removed 2 bases at V and 3 bases at J, with 6 bases between. Germline lookup yields CDR1 GTSNPN and CDR2 SVGIG (reference sequence). This CDR3 is 12 amino acids long. The CDR3 DNA reads TGTGCCTGGAGTCTGGGGACAGATACGCAGTATTTT. Protein product: CAWSLGTDTQYF.

This clonotype was seen just once. The chain has TRBV6-1 and TRBJ2-2; 7 bases map to TRBD1. From germline, CDR1 is MNHNS and CDR2 SASEGT. This CDR3 region has 16 residues. V gave up 6 bases and J gave up 4 bases; unmatched junction bases: 11. The CDR3 DNA reads as TGTGCCAGCAGAAGTCCCCGGGACAGACCCACCGGGGAGCTGTTTTTT. Protein sequence: CASRSPRDRPTGELFF.

The chain links TRBV27 to TRBJ1-5, with TRBD1 matching over 8 bases. The CDR3 is 13 residues long. V dropped 5 bases and J dropped 7; count of bases not matched to a gene: 4. Germline CDR1 and CDR2: MNHEY and SMNVEV (reference sequence). CDR3: CASSPTGEQPQHF. CDR3 in DNA: TGTGCCAGCAGTCCGACAGGGGAACAGCCCCAGCATTTT.

The chain joins TRBV5-1 to TRBJ2-7; a possible D gene is TRBD1 (5 bases). The germline V and J ends were trimmed by 4 bases and 0 bases, with 8 bases remaining between them. From germline, CDR1 is SGHRS and CDR2 YFSETQ. The CDR3 sequence is 13 residues long. As DNA, the CDR3 is TGCGCCAGCAGCCCGACAGTCTCCTACGAGCAGTACTTC. This sequence encodes CASSPTVSYEQYF.